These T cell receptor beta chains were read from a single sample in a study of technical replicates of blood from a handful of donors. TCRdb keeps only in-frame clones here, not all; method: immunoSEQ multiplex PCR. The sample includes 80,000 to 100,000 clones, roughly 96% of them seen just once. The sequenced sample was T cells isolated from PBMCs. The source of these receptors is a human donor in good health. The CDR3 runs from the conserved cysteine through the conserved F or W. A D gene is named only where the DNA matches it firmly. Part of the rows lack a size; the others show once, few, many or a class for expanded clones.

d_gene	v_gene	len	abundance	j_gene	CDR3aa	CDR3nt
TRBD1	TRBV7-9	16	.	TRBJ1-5	CASSSLGQGDNQPQHF	TGTGCCAGCAGCTCATTGGGACAGGGGGACAATCAGCCCCAGCATTTT
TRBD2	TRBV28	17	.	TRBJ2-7	CASSLWGERELDYEQYF	TGTGCCAGCAGTTTATGGGGCGAGCGGGAGTTAGATTACGAGCAGTACTTC
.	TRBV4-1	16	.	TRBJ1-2	CASSQDVMGAPYGYTF	TGCGCCAGCAGCCAAGACGTCATGGGGGCCCCCTATGGCTACACCTTC
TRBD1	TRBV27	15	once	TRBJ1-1	CASSPGQGWNTEAFF	TGTGCCAGCAGTCCAGGACAGGGATGGAACACTGAAGCTTTCTTT
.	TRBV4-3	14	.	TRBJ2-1	CASSQDRSPSIQFF	TGCGCCAGCAGCCAAGATCGGTCGCCTAGTATACAGTTCTTC
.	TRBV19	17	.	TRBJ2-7	CASSTQYTLSASYEQYF	TGTGCCAGTAGTACCCAGTACACCCTTTCTGCCTCCTACGAGCAGTACTTC
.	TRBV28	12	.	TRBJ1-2	CASGPTNYGYTF	TGTGCCAGCGGCCCAACCAACTATGGCTACACCTTC
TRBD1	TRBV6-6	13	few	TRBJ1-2	CASSRGQGGGYTF	TGTGCCAGCAGCCGCGGACAGGGCGGAGGCTACACCTTC
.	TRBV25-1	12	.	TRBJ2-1	CASRARENEQFF	TGTGCCAGCAGAGCCAGGGAAAATGAGCAGTTCTTC
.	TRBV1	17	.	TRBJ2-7	CTSSQDRSGSNVHEQYF	TGCACCAGCAGCCAAGATCGTAGCGGGAGTAACGTCCACGAGCAGTACTTC
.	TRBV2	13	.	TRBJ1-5	CASSESRSQPQHF	TGTGCCAGCAGTGAATCTAGGAGTCAGCCCCAGCATTTT
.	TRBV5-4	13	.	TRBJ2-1	CASRAGTYNEQFF	TGTGCCAGCAGAGCCGGGACCTACAATGAGCAGTTCTTC
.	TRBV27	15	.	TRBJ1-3	CASSLYSGGRNTIYF	TGTGCCAGCAGTTTATACTCAGGAGGCCGAAACACCATATATTTT
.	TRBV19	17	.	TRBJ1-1	CASSIWGPSPGNTEAFF	TGTGCCAGTAGTATATGGGGGCCTTCACCGGGGAACACTGAAGCTTTCTTT
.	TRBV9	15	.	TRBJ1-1	CASSVILGQPTEAFF	TGTGCCAGCAGCGTAATTCTGGGGCAGCCCACTGAAGCTTTCTTT
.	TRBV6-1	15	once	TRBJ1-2	CASSEAYSRYYGYTF	TGTGCCAGCAGTGAAGCATACAGTCGATATTATGGCTACACCTTC
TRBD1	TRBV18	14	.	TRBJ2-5	CASSRRQGQETQYF	TGTGCCAGCTCACGTCGACAGGGCCAAGAGACCCAGTACTTC
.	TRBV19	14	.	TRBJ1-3	CASKEGIQGNTIYF	TGTGCCAGTAAGGAGGGGATCCAAGGAAACACCATATATTTT
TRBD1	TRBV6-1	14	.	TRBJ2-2	CASRTGEVVGELFF	TGTGCCAGCAGGACAGGGGAGGTTGTCGGGGAGCTGTTTTTT
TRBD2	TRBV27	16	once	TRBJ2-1	CASDGARTSGRNEQFF	TGTGCCAGCGACGGGGCGAGGACTAGCGGGAGGAATGAGCAGTTCTTC
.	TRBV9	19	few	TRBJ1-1	CASSSSGLVKSIKNTEAFF	TGTGCCAGCAGTTCCTCTGGGCTGGTCAAGTCAATTAAGAACACTGAAGCTTTCTTT
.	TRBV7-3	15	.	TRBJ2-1	CASSSQGSGGSEQFF	TGTGCCAGCAGTTCACAGGGGAGCGGGGGAAGTGAGCAGTTCTTC
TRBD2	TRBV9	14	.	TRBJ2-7	CASSVEDSGNEQYF	TGTGCCAGCAGCGTAGAGGATAGCGGGAACGAGCAGTACTTC
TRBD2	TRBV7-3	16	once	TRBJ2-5	CASSLGTSGNRETQYF	TGTGCCAGCAGCTTAGGGACTAGCGGGAATCGGGAGACCCAGTACTTC
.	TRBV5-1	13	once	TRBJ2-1	CASSGDIYNEQFF	TGCGCCAGCAGCGGGGACATATACAATGAGCAGTTCTTC
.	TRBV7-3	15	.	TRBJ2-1	CASSLNPSAYNEQFF	TGTGCCAGCAGCTTAAATCCCTCAGCCTACAATGAGCAGTTCTTC
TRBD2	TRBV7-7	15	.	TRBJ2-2	CASSSSGLGAGELFF	TGTGCTAGCAGCTCCTCGGGACTAGGGGCCGGGGAGCTGTTTTTT
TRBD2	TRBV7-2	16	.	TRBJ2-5	CASSRTLAGVGETQYF	TGTGCCAGCAGCCGAACACTAGCGGGAGTTGGAGAGACCCAGTACTTC
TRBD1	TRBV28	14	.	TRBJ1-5	CASSPTGSAEPQHF	TGTGCCAGCAGTCCGACAGGGTCCGCGGAGCCCCAGCATTTT
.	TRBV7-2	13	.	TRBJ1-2	CASSSWTEGGYTF	TGTGCCAGCAGCTCCTGGACGGAGGGGGGCTACACCTTC
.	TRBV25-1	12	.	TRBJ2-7	CASSDPGYEQYF	TGTGCCAGCAGTGATCCCGGCTACGAGCAGTACTTC
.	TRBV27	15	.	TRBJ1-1	CASSSPTDAPSEAFF	TGTGCCAGCAGTTCACCGACAGATGCCCCCTCTGAAGCCTTCTTT
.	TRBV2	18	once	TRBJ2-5	CASSQTRFTSDRTETQYF	TGTGCCAGCAGTCAAACCCGGTTCACTAGCGACAGGACGGAGACCCAGTACTTC
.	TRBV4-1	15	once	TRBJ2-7	CASSQGWQEAYEQYF	TGCGCCAGCAGCCAAGGATGGCAGGAAGCCTACGAGCAGTACTTC
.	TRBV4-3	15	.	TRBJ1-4	CASSQLQGTIEKLFF	TGCGCCAGCAGCCAACTACAGGGTACGATTGAAAAACTGTTTTTT
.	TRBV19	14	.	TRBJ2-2	CASKDSRSAGELFF	TGTGCCAGTAAGGACAGTAGGAGCGCCGGGGAGCTGTTTTTT
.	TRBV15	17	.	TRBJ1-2	CATSRVPRDTDNDGYTF	TGTGCCACCAGCAGAGTCCCTCGGGACACCGATAACGATGGCTACACCTTC
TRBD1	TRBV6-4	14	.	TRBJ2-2	CASSGQGSTGELFF	TGTGCCAGCAGTGGACAGGGATCGACCGGGGAGCTGTTTTTT
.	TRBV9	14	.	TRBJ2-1	CASSAQVSYNEQFF	TGTGCCAGCAGCGCTCAGGTCTCCTACAATGAGCAGTTCTTC
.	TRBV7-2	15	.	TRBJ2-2	CASSLDRAGTGELFF	TGTGCCAGCAGCTTAGACAGGGCGGGCACCGGGGAGCTGTTTTTT
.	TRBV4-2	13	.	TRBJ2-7	CASSRNQGYEQYF	TGTGCCAGCAGCCGAAACCAGGGCTACGAGCAGTACTTC
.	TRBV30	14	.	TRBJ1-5	CAWSGDNSNQPQHF	TGTGCCTGGAGTGGGGACAATAGCAATCAGCCCCAGCATTTT
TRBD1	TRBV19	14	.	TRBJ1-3	CASRTGGVGNTIYF	TGTGCCAGTAGGACAGGGGGCGTCGGAAACACCATATATTTT
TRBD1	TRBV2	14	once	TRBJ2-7	CAAQGVQRNGEQYF	TGTGCCGCGCAGGGGGTACAGCGGAACGGCGAGCAGTACTTC
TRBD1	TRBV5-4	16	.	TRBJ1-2	CASSLDPQTGGDGYTF	TGTGCCAGCAGCTTGGACCCTCAGACAGGGGGCGATGGCTACACCTTC
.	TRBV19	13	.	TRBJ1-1	CASSIGAGTEAFF	TGTGCCAGTAGTATAGGAGCTGGCACTGAAGCTTTCTTT
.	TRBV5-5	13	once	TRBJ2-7	CASRVDQVGEQYF	TGTGCCAGCAGAGTAGACCAGGTGGGCGAGCAGTACTTC
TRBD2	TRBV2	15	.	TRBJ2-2	CASRSGITNTGELFF	TGTGCCAGCCGTAGCGGGATAACGAACACCGGGGAGCTGTTTTTT
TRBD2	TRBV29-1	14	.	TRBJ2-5	CSFETSGSLETQYF	TGCAGCTTTGAGACTAGCGGGAGTCTCGAGACCCAGTACTTC
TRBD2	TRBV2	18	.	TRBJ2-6	CASSLGLAGFSGANVLTF	TGTGCCAGCAGCTTGGGACTAGCGGGATTCTCTGGGGCCAACGTCCTGACTTTC
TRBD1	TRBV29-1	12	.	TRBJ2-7	CSVRQGDGEQYF	TGCAGCGTCCGACAGGGGGACGGCGAGCAGTACTTC
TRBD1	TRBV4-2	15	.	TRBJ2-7	CASSPRTGGLDEQYF	TGTGCCAGCAGCCCGAGGACAGGGGGCCTCGACGAGCAGTACTTC
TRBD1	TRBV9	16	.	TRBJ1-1	CASSPPRTGMNTEAFF	TGTGCCAGCAGCCCACCTCGGACAGGTATGAACACTGAAGCTTTCTTT
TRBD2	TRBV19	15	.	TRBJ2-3	CASTVASGSSDTQYF	TGTGCCAGCACTGTGGCTAGCGGGAGCTCAGATACGCAGTATTTT